These 8 T cell receptor beta chains originate from one sample sequenced in a study of T cell responses to AZD1222 COVID-19 vaccine. Profiled with immunoSEQ multiplex PCR; TCRdb holds only in-frame clones, not every one. The profile shows more than 250,000 clones, approximately 93% of them singletons. Sequences were derived from peripheral blood, sampled on day 0 of AZD1222 vaccination. These receptors came from an adult in good health.

The chain recombines TRBV7-3 with TRBJ1-1; the D is unclear. This CDR3 is 13 amino acids long. V was cut by 7 bases and J by 1 base, with 10 bases left in between. Germline CDR1 and CDR2: SGHTA and FQGTGA. The CDR3 nucleotides read TGTGCCAGCACCGTTTTACCGAACACTGAAGCTTTCTTT. The encoded protein is CASTVLPNTEAFF.

The chain carries TRBV2 and TRBJ1-1, with D possibly being TRBD1 (6 bases). The CDR3 totals 14 residues. The germline CDR1 and CDR2 sequences are SNHLY and FYNNEI. V was trimmed by 4 bases and J by 4 bases, leaving 13 bases between them. The CDR3 DNA sequence: TGTGCCAGCAGTGCAGGGGACCTCATCACTGAAGCTTTCTTT. This encodes CASSAGDLITEAFF.

V gene TRBV28 combines with J gene TRBJ1-6, with D perhaps TRBD1 (6 bases). CDR3 length equals 17 residues. Germline CDR1 MDHEN, CDR2 SYDVKM. The ends were cut back, 6 bases at V and 4 bases at J, with 19 bases in the middle. As DNA, the CDR3 is TGTGCCAGCAGCTACCGGACAGAATTCCTTTATAATTCACCCCTCCACTTT. It codes for CASSYRTEFLYNSPLHF.

The chain joins TRBV10-2 to TRBJ2-1, with D perhaps matching TRBD2 (7 bases). The CDR3 runs 12 residues. V lost 0 bases and J lost 16, with 13 bases in between. Germline CDR1 is WSHSY and CDR2 is SAAADI. CDR3 amino acids: CASSESGQRGFF. As DNA, the CDR3 is TGCGCCAGCAGTGAGTCCGGACAGCGGGGCTTCTTC.

The chain carries TRBV28 and TRBJ1-4; 11 bases match TRBD1. Germline values: CDR1 MDHEN, CDR2 SYDVKM. With V trimmed by 3 bases and J by 8 bases, 8 bases remained unmatched. There are 16 residues in the CDR3. This CDR3 is CASSFGGTGGKEKLFF. CDR3 nucleotide sequence: TGTGCCAGCAGTTTTGGCGGGACAGGGGGGAAAGAAAAACTGTTTTTT.

The genes are TRBV6-5 and TRBJ1-1; no reliable D call. CDR1 is MNHEY, CDR2 SVGAGI, per germline. CDR3 length: 14 amino acids. Deletions cut 0 bases from V and 1 base from J, with 6 bases between. The CDR3 here is CASSYSNKNTEAFF. DNA of the CDR3: TGTGCCAGCAGTTACTCGAACAAGAACACTGAAGCTTTCTTT.

The gene calls are TRBV6-5 and TRBJ2-7, with D tentatively TRBD1 (6 bases). V was trimmed by 5 bases and J by 7 bases, leaving 15 bases between them. The germline CDR1 and CDR2 sequences are MNHEY and SVGAGI. This CDR3 has 13 amino acids. As DNA, the CDR3 is TGTGCCAGCAGTAACCGGGACACAGGGGAGCAGTACTTC. It specifies CASSNRDTGEQYF.

This chain uses TRBV3-1 (or the pseudogene TRBV3-2) with TRBJ2-2; D uncertain. V shed 4 bases and J shed 2 bases, with 8 bases lying between them. The CDR3 is made up of 14 amino acids. Per the germline V gene, CDR1 is LGHDT and CDR2 is YNNKEL (reference sequence). DNA of the CDR3: TGTGCCAGCAGCCCCGGCAGTAACACCGGGGAGCTGTTTTTT. It specifies CASSPGSNTGELFF.